This TCR beta chain was sequenced for a study of blood T cell repertoires in COVID-19. Turning to the study itself: Samples taken during acute and convalescent COVID-19 were collected in the United States, Italy and Spain. PBMCs, B-cell-depleted T cells, or T cells were the source of the cDNA or gDNA that made up the material.

Germline values: CDR1 KGHDR, CDR2 SFDVKD. CDR3 length equals 15 residues. Deletions cut 7 bases from V and 5 bases from J, with 17 bases between. The assay was immunoSEQ multiplex PCR, and TCRdb's table has in-frame clones only and misses some. The sample yields 350,000 to 450,000 clones, approximately 93% seen once. Living in 24 US areas, the participants were between about 18 and 100 years of age. A case of COVID-19 had been met by exposed participants within 2 weeks before study entry. The chain uses TRBV24-1 and TRBJ2-1, with D unresolved. The sequence came from a woman in her forties who had been exposed to COVID-19. What was sequenced was PBMCs or T cells enriched from blood (not recorded which). The CDR3, as DNA: TGTGCCACCAGAGGCAAGGAGAAGCTTGACAATGAGCAGTTCTTC. This encodes CATRGKEKLDNEQFF.